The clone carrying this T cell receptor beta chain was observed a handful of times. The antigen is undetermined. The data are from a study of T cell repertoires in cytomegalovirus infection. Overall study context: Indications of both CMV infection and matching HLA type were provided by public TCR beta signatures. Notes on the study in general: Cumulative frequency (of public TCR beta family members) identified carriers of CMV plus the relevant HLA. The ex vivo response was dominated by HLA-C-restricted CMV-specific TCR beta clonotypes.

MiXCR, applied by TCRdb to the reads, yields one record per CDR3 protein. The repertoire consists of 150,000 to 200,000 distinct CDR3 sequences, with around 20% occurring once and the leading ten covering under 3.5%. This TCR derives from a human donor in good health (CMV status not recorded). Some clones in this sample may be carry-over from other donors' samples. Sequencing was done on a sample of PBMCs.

The CDR3 sequence is CASSGEVPSYEQYF. CDR3 nucleotides: TGTGCCAGCAGCGGCGAGGTTCCGTCCTACGAGCAGTACTTC. The V and J genes are TRBV11-3 and TRBJ2-7; D gene uncertain. V gave up 5 bases and J gave up 1 base, with 12 bases separating them. Germline V lookup: CDR1 SGHNT, CDR2 YENEEA. The CDR3 is made up of 14 amino acids.